The rows below give T cell receptor beta chains drawn from one sample of a study of vaccination effects on CD4 cells after COVID-19. Their antigens are not known. This table comes from immunoSEQ multiplex PCR, and its TCRdb copy is limited to in-frame clones, with some not included. The repertoire holds about 47,000 clones, with about 70% as singletons. Sequences were derived from CD4+ T cells from PBMCs cultured without peptide, sampled after COVID-19 vaccination. Every receptor here comes from a human donor who received a COVID-19 vaccine. Each CDR3 is given without its conserved first and last residue. A D gene is named only where the DNA matches it firmly.

D: -; J: TRBJ1-4; V: TRBV27; CDR3: ASSPAGRNEKLF
D: -; J: TRBJ2-1; V: TRBV4-2; CDR3: ASSQVAGGSYNEQF
D: -; J: TRBJ1-5; V: TRBV6-6; CDR3: ASRADEGGNQPQH
D: -; J: TRBJ1-2; V: TRBV9; CDR3: ASSVAANYGYT
D: TRBD1; J: TRBJ2-3; V: TRBV6-1; CDR3: ASSGGRGRSPADTQY
D: TRBD2; J: TRBJ2-3; V: TRBV18; CDR3: ASSPIGLAEGNTQY
D: -; J: TRBJ2-5; V: TRBV2; CDR3: ASRWTVLQETQY
D: TRBD2; J: TRBJ2-3; V: TRBV18; CDR3: ASSRGTSGSGTDTQY
D: -; J: TRBJ2-6; V: TRBV10-3; CDR3: AISESIRARTPSPSGANVLT
D: -; J: TRBJ2-7; V: TRBV7-9; CDR3: ASSLASGGFEEQY
D: -; J: TRBJ1-2; V: TRBV19; CDR3: ASSIPLASRRGYT
D: TRBD2; J: TRBJ2-7; V: TRBV4-1; CDR3: ASSQDRGVRGEQY
D: TRBD1; J: TRBJ2-3; V: TRBV5-6; CDR3: ASSNSGGADTQY
D: -; J: TRBJ2-2; V: TRBV5-4; CDR3: ASSRDNANTGELF
D: TRBD2; J: TRBJ2-5; V: TRBV5-8; CDR3: ASSGGLAGVETQY
D: TRBD1; J: TRBJ2-2; V: TRBV28; CDR3: ASSFPGQMNTGELF
D: -; J: TRBJ1-1; V: TRBV19; CDR3: ASSIAGVALNTEAF
D: -; J: TRBJ1-1; V: TRBV3-1/TRBV3-2; CDR3: ASSQDLTAAAF
D: -; J: TRBJ2-3; V: TRBV6-2/TRBV6-3; CDR3: ASSPQGGNTDTQY
D: -; J: TRBJ1-1; V: TRBV11-2; CDR3: ASTPQTTMNTEAF
D: -; J: TRBJ1-2; V: TRBV7-9; CDR3: ASSVQGKDADGYT
D: TRBD1; J: TRBJ1-5; V: TRBV5-4; CDR3: ASSLGQGSNQPQH
D: -; J: TRBJ1-2; V: TRBV13; CDR3: ASSLAGLGYT